Listed below are T cell receptor beta chains from one sample, sequenced in a study of blood T cell repertoires in COVID-19. The repertoire was sequenced with immunoSEQ multiplex PCR; TCRdb's copy has only in-frame clones and lacks some. The sample lists around 18,000 clones; about 87% were seen once. Sequenced sample: peripheral blood. The receptors come from a human donor in a cohort sampled during active COVID-19. Each CDR3 is given with its conserved first and last residue.

j_gene: TRBJ1-1; v_gene: TRBV6-2/TRBV6-3; CDR3aa: CASSRTEDTEAFF
j_gene: TRBJ1-6; v_gene: TRBV6-5; CDR3aa: CASSYSGDSPLHF
j_gene: TRBJ2-1; v_gene: TRBV4-3; CDR3aa: CASSPGVGSYLFF
j_gene: TRBJ1-6; v_gene: TRBV5-1; CDR3aa: CASSLGQGAHSPLHF
j_gene: TRBJ2-1; v_gene: TRBV30; CDR3aa: CAWSVSASGGWEQFF
j_gene: TRBJ1-3; v_gene: TRBV5-6; CDR3aa: CASSLAGQASGNTIYF
j_gene: TRBJ2-7; v_gene: TRBV24-1; CDR3aa: CATSDFRDPGGRDEQYF
j_gene: TRBJ1-2; v_gene: TRBV27; CDR3aa: CARVQGGGYTF
j_gene: TRBJ1-5; v_gene: TRBV19; CDR3aa: CARAREPQHF
j_gene: TRBJ1-5; v_gene: TRBV28; CDR3aa: CASSLDRGSNQPQHF